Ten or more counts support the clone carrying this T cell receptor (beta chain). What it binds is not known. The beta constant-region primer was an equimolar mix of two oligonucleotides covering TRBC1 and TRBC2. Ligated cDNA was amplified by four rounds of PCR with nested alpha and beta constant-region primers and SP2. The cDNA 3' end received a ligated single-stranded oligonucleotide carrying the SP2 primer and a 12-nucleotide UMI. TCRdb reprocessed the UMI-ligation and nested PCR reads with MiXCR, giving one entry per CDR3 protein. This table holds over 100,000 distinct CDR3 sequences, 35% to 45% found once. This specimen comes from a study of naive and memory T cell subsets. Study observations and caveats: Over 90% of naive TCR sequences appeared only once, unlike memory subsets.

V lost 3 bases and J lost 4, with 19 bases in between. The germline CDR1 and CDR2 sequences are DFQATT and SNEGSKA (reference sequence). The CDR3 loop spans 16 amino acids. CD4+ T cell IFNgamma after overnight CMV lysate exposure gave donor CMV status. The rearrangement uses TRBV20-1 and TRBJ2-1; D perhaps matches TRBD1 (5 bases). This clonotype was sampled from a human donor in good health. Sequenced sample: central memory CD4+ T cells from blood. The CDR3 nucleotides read TGCAGTGCTAGGATGGGGCCCGGGCGCAATTACAATGAGCAGTTCTTC. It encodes CSARMGPGRNYNEQFF.